This T cell receptor (beta chain) was obtained from a study of T cell changes during pregnancy in multiple sclerosis. The CDR3 spans 14 residues. The junction had 10 bases not matched to a gene; V was cut back by 5 bases and J by 6 bases. CDR1 and CDR2 (germline): SEHNR, FQNEAQ (reference sequence). The table came from immunoSEQ multiplex PCR; TCRdb's copy has only in-frame clones and leaves some out. The sample includes just under 65,000 clones, 91% seen only once; the top ten take 2.2%. The V gene is TRBV7-9, the J gene TRBJ2-7; 7 bases align to TRBD1. The source material was peripheral blood, sampled in the third trimester of pregnancy. This clonotype originated in a female donor in good health, enrolled as a control in a pregnancy study. The CDR3 sequence is CASSRHQGVGEQYF. CDR3 sequence (DNA): TGTGCCAGCAGCCGACACCAGGGGGTGGGCGAGCAGTACTTC.